This entry describes one TCR beta chain. The entry originates in a study of T cells after yellow fever vaccination. Looking at the study overall: In the case of low-cell-number fractions, SMART-Seq v4 Ultra Low Input was used for preparation.

Whole-study results and caveats: Post-booster reappearance was seen for most primary-vaccination clones (96% CD4, around 90% CD8). Sorted repertoires could include abundant contaminating clonotypes from bulk cells.

It was through 5'RACE template switching that TCR cDNA was made, with a universal primer site and UMIs added. TCRdb passed the 5' RACE reads through MiXCR, listing each CDR3 protein once. The sample gives around 88,000 distinct CDR3 sequences, more than 10% of which show up once; roughly 24% is in the top ten. V was clipped by 5 bases and J by 0 bases, with 17 bases between them. The germline CDR1 and CDR2 sequences are SGHVS and FQNEAQ. The CDR3 contains 17 residues. This clonotype was sampled from a man younger than 35 who received the YFV17D yellow fever vaccine. The sample was CD8+ T cells not binding an NS4B(214-222) dextramer, sorted from PBMCs, taken 21 days after the first yellow fever vaccination. The chain carries TRBV7-8 and TRBJ1-5; TRBD1 might be the D (6 bases). CDR3 sequence: CASSTLARGASNQPQHF. The CDR3 DNA sequence: TGTGCCAGCAGCACCTTAGCCCGGGGGGCTAGCAATCAGCCCCAGCATTTT.